This entry lists 20 T cell receptor beta chains sequenced from one sample in a study of blood T cell repertoires in COVID-19. Some clones are missing from TCRdb's copy, which holds only in-frame ones; the method was immunoSEQ multiplex PCR. The table lists roughly 77,000 clones, 70% to 80% of them singletons, with 26% in the top ten. The specimen was peripheral blood. The source is a man aged 60-69 years with active or convalescent COVID-19.

The V and J genes are TRBV6-6 and TRBJ1-2, with 8 bases fitting TRBD1. V was clipped by 7 bases and J by 6 bases; unmatched bases: 7. Germline CDR1 and CDR2: MNHNY and SVGAGI (reference sequence). The CDR3 contains 13 residues. The CDR3 DNA is TGTGCCAGCACTCCTACAGGGGGACATGGCTACACCTTC. Translating it yields CASTPTGGHGYTF.

The chain joins TRBV27 to TRBJ2-7; 7 bases are shared with TRBD1. V lost 6 bases and J lost 6; bases outside the gene matches: 8. Germline lookup yields CDR1 MNHEY and CDR2 SMNVEV (reference sequence). The CDR3 runs to 13 residues. CDR3 sequence: CASRPGQVSEQYF. The CDR3 bases are TGTGCCAGCAGACCCGGACAGGTTTCCGAGCAGTACTTC.

This chain joins TRBV18 and TRBJ2-3, with D possibly TRBD1 on 6 matching bases. V lost 6 bases, J lost 5 bases, and 9 bases lay in between. This CDR3 comprises 12 residues. Germline lookup yields CDR1 KGHSH and CDR2 LQKENI. The CDR3 nucleotides are TGTGCCAGCTCCTCAGGGGTAGATACGCAGTATTTT. Translated, it gives CASSSGVDTQYF. Combining the CDR3 with reference TRBV18 and TRBJ2-3 gives the whole variable domain NAGVMQNPRHLVRRRGQEARLRCSPMKGHSHVYWYRQLPEEGLKFMVYLQKENIIDESGMPKERFSAEFPKEGPSILRIQQVVRGDSAAYFCASSSGVDTQYFGPGTRLTVL.

The chain uses TRBV5-5 and TRBJ1-6, with D possibly matching TRBD1 (6 bases). Trimming stripped 3 bases from V and 8 bases from J, with 15 bases between. CDR1 SGHKS and CDR2 YYEKEE come from the germline V gene (reference sequence). CDR3 length: 15 residues. This chain's CDR3 is CASSSPRTVDSPLHF. In DNA, the CDR3 is TGTGCCAGCAGCTCGCCGAGGACAGTTGATTCACCCCTCCACTTT.

This clone is labeled medium-sized. The DNA for the CDR3 is TGTGCCAGCAGTGCGCAACTAGCGGGGGGCAATGAGCAGTTCTTC. This sequence encodes CASSAQLAGGNEQFF. V usage is TRBV6-6 and J usage is TRBJ2-1; 12 nucleotides agree with TRBD2. Looked up from germline, CDR1 is MNHNY and CDR2 is SVGAGI (reference sequence). V lost 5 bases, J lost 6 bases, and 5 bases stayed unmatched. The CDR3 is 15 residues long.

This chain connects TRBV7-3 to TRBJ2-1; D call uncertain. Germline V gene sequence: CDR1 SGHTA, CDR2 FQGTGA. The CDR3 covers 14 residues. The V and J ends lost 1 base and 7 bases respectively, with 11 bases between them. CDR3 DNA sequence: TGTGCCAGCAGCTTAAGCGGCCGAATTAATGAGCAGTTCTTC. Translating it yields CASSLSGRINEQFF. Using reference TRBV7-3 and TRBJ2-1 for the parts outside the CDR3, the full variable domain is GAGVSQTPSNKVTEKGKYVELRCDPISGHTALYWYRQSLGQGPEFLIYFQGTGAADDSGLPNDRFFAVRPEGSVSTLKIQRTERGDSAVYLCASSLSGRINEQFFGPGTRLTVL.

This clone was detected a few times. This chain connects TRBV9 to TRBJ1-4; 11 bases align to TRBD1. The length of the CDR3 is 17 residues. V gave up 3 bases and J gave up 8 bases; unmatched junction bases: 12. The germline V gene has CDR1 SGDLS and CDR2 YYNGEE. The CDR3 DNA reads TGTGCCAGCAGCGCACAATTCGGACAGGGGGCATTAGAAAAACTGTTTTTT. This codes for CASSAQFGQGALEKLFF.

The rearrangement joins TRBV6-2 or TRBV6-3 to TRBJ1-2, with D uncertain. From germline, CDR1 is MNHEY and CDR2 SVGEGT. The CDR3 runs to 11 residues. The germline V and J ends were trimmed by 5 bases and 7 bases, with 8 bases remaining between them. The CDR3 nucleotides are TGTGCCAGCAGTCTCGGCGGTGGCTACACCTTC. Protein sequence: CASSLGGGYTF.

The chain joins TRBV5-1 to TRBJ1-6; no reliable D call. The CDR3 sequence is 15 residues long. The V end was cut by 0 bases, the J end by 9 bases, with 13 bases between. CDR1 and CDR2 (germline): SGHRS, YFSETQ. This CDR3 reads CASSLVQVSGSPLHF. The CDR3 DNA reads TGCGCCAGCAGCTTGGTGCAGGTCAGCGGTTCACCCCTCCACTTT.

The V call is TRBV10-3, the J call TRBJ1-1, with TRBD1 identical over 7 bases. CDR3 size: 21 residues. Germline V CDR1 and CDR2: ENHRY, SYGVKD. The J segment lost 0 bases and the V segment lost 4 bases, leaving 23 bases of the junction unmatched. The CDR3 is CAISVNPLVDRADQMNTEAFF. The CDR3, as DNA: TGTGCCATCAGTGTTAATCCCCTAGTTGACAGGGCGGATCAGATGAACACTGAAGCTTTCTTT.

CDR3 amino acids: CASSSLAYEQYF. For the CDR3, the DNA is TGCGCCAGCAGCTCACTGGCCTACGAGCAGTACTTC. This chain links TRBV5-1 with TRBJ2-7, with D hard to call. This CDR3 is built from 12 residues. Germline loops: CDR1 SGHRS, CDR2 YFSETQ. Trimming shortened V by 3 bases and J by 2 bases, and 6 bases separated the two germline ends.

The chain employs TRBV18 and TRBJ2-2; D is perhaps TRBD2 (6 bases). The CDR3 loop spans 16 amino acids. The germline V gene encodes CDR1 KGHSH and CDR2 LQKENI. The V end lost 4 bases, the J end lost 0 bases, and 12 bases lay between the germline ends. The CDR3, as DNA: TGTGCCAGCTCACAAAACGGCGGGACGAACACCGGGGAGCTGTTTTTT. It codes for CASSQNGGTNTGELFF.

This clone was detected a few times. CDR3 DNA: TGTGCCAGCAGTCCAAACAGGGGGCGTCAGCCCCAGCATTTT. Its protein product is CASSPNRGRQPQHF. The chain uses TRBV28 and TRBJ1-5; 9 bases are shared with TRBD1. In germline, CDR1 is MDHEN, CDR2 SYDVKM. The CDR3 consists of 14 residues. The junction had 5 bases not matched to a gene; V was cut back by 5 bases and J by 6 bases.

There are a few counts of this clone. V and J are TRBV7-2 and TRBJ2-7, with D maybe TRBD1 (6 bases). Germline V gives CDR1 SGHTA, CDR2 FQGNSA. The CDR3 consists of 13 residues. The V and J ends lost 2 bases and 13 bases respectively, with 18 bases between them. The CDR3 sequence is CASSLQIRGGQYF. Written as DNA, the CDR3 is TGTGCCAGCAGCTTACAAATTAGAGGGGGTCAATACTTC.

The genes are TRBV9 and TRBJ2-2; 10 nucleotides agree with TRBD2. The CDR3 loop spans 14 amino acids. V shed 4 bases and J 5 bases; nucleotides not matched to a gene: 2. CDR1 is SGDLS, CDR2 YYNGEE, per germline. CDR3 sequence: CASSPSGGTGELFF. The CDR3 nucleotides are TGTGCCAGCAGCCCTAGCGGGGGTACCGGGGAGCTGTTTTTT.

CDR3 bases: TGCGCCAGCAGCTTGGGGACAGGCCCTACTGAAGCTTTCTTT. This gives the protein CASSLGTGPTEAFF. The chain is built from TRBV5-1 and TRBJ1-1, with 7 bases identical to TRBD1. Losses at the gene ends were 0 bases for V and 5 bases for J; bases not matched to a gene: 4. Germline values: CDR1 SGHRS, CDR2 YFSETQ. CDR3 length: 14 amino acids.

The chain is built from TRBV5-1 and TRBJ1-3, with TRBD1 as a possible D gene (5 bases). V was shortened by 0 bases and J by 0 bases, with 10 bases between the two germline ends. Per the germline V gene, CDR1 is SGHRS and CDR2 is YFSETQ. This CDR3 spans 16 amino acids. CDR3 DNA: TGCGCCAGCAGCTTGGTCCCGGACAACTCTGGAAACACCATATATTTT. The encoded protein is CASSLVPDNSGNTIYF.

This CDR3 reads CAWRMTGVTEAFF. The CDR3 nucleotides read TGTGCCTGGAGGATGACAGGGGTTACTGAAGCTTTCTTT. The chain carries TRBV30 and TRBJ1-1, with 8 bases matching TRBD1. V was pared by 3 bases and J by 5 bases, with 5 bases of the junction left unmatched. The CDR3 has 13 amino acids. Germline V gene data show CDR1 as GTSNPN and CDR2 as SVGIG (reference sequence). The full variable domain, completed using reference TRBV30 and TRBJ1-1, is SQTIHQWPATLVQPVGSPLSLECTVEGTSNPNLYWYRQAAGRGLQLLFYSVGIGQISSEVPQNLSASRPQDRQFILSSKKLLLSDSGFYLCAWRMTGVTEAFFGQGTRLTVV.

The rearrangement uses TRBV2 and TRBJ1-4; no clear D. The CDR3 contains 15 residues. Germline V gene lookup returns CDR1 SNHLY and CDR2 FYNNEI. The V gene lost 5 bases and the J gene lost 7 bases, with 17 bases spanning the gap. The CDR3 nucleotides read TGTGCCAGCAGTTCCCGGGATAGGGAAGGTGAAAAACTGTTTTTT. Residues: CASSSRDREGEKLFF.

This clone has more than one count but fewer than ten. The chain links TRBV10-2 to TRBJ2-2, with a possible D match to TRBD1 (5 bases). Trimming pared 8 bases from V and 4 bases from J, leaving 14 bases between. The CDR3 length is 14 residues. The germline V gene has CDR1 WSHSY and CDR2 SAAADI. CDR3 sequence reads: CASGRGQLTGELFF. Written as DNA, the CDR3 is TGCGCCAGCGGAAGGGGCCAACTCACCGGGGAGCTGTTTTTT.